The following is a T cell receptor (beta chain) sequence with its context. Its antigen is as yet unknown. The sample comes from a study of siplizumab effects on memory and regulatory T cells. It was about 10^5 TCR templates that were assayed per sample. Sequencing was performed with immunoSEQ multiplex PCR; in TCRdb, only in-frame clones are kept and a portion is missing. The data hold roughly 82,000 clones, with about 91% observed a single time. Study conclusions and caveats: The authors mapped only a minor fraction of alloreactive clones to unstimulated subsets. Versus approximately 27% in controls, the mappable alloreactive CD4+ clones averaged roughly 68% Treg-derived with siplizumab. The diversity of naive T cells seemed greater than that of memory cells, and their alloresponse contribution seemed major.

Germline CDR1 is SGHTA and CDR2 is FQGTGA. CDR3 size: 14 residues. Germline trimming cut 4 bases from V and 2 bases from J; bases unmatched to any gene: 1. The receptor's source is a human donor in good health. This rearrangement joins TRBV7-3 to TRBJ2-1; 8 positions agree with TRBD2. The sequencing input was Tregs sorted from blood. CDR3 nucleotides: TGTGCCAGCAGCTGGCGGGGGGCCTACAATGAGCAGTTCTTC. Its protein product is CASSWRGAYNEQFF.